These 21 T cell receptor beta chains came from one sample sequenced in a study of T cells in Graves' hyperthyroidism and ophthalmopathy. The TCR beta CDR3 regions underwent amplification using RNA transcripts as the source. A set of HTBI primers served as the primers for a first-round RT-PCR of the TCR CDR3. TCRdb reanalysed the multiplex PCR reads using MiXCR and keeps one entry per CDR3 protein. Of hundreds of thousands of distinct CDR3 sequences listed, around 14% are singletons. Material for sequencing was blood. The receptors stem from a woman younger than 35 with Graves' hyperthyroidism.

V gene TRBV7-8 combines with J gene TRBJ1-5; D perhaps matches TRBD1 (5 bases). The V end lost 5 bases, the J end lost 7 bases, and 18 bases lay between the germline ends. The V gene's germline CDR1 is SGHVS and CDR2 FQNEAQ. The CDR3 sequence is 15 residues long. The CDR3 nucleotides read TGTGCCAGCAGCGCGGGGACTGAACTGTACCAGCCCCAGCATTTT. Translation: CASSAGTELYQPQHF.

In this sample, this clonotype turned up many times. The rearrangement links TRBV18 to TRBJ2-1; D may be TRBD1 or TRBD2 (5 bases each). Germline CDR1 KGHSH, CDR2 LQKENI. V shed 6 bases and J shed 8 bases, with 23 bases lying between them. CDR3 length: 16 amino acids. The CDR3 region is CASSPSGSGTLDEQFF. In DNA form, the CDR3 reads TGTGCCAGCTCCCCCTCAGGTTCGGGGACCCTGGATGAGCAGTTCTTC.

This clonotype was seen more than once but under ten times. V and J are TRBV28 and TRBJ1-1; 8 nucleotides agree with TRBD1. Trimming cost V 8 bases and J 3 bases; bases outside gene matches: 11. This CDR3 has 15 amino acids. In germline, CDR1 is MDHEN, CDR2 SYDVKM. Written as DNA, the CDR3 is TGTGCCAGCGGAGCCCCAGGACAGGGATACACTGAAGCTTTCTTT. Amino acids: CASGAPGQGYTEAFF.

The sample holds many counts of this clonotype. V gene TRBV27 combines with J gene TRBJ2-7; D unresolved. The V end was cut by 4 bases, the J end by 6 bases, with 13 bases between. The CDR3 covers 13 residues. Germline values: CDR1 MNHEY, CDR2 SMNVEV (reference sequence). CDR3 sequence (DNA): TGTGCCAGCAGTTGGATTCTTGGCGCCGAGCAGTACTTC. The encoded protein is CASSWILGAEQYF.

This clonotype was counted at least ten times. The chain combines TRBV5-1 with TRBJ2-1; D possibly uses TRBD1 or TRBD2 (6 bases each). Deletions cut 0 bases from V and 9 bases from J, with 10 bases between. The length of the CDR3 is 13 residues. CDR1 is SGHRS, CDR2 YFSETQ, per germline. The CDR3 sequence is CASSLGGAAEQFF. Written as DNA, the CDR3 is TGCGCCAGCAGCTTGGGGGGGGCGGCTGAGCAGTTCTTC.

This clonotype was picked up many times. The genes are TRBV7-2 and TRBJ2-7, with D possibly matching TRBD2 (6 bases). The germline V gene has CDR1 SGHTA and CDR2 FQGNSA. V lost 4 bases, J lost 1 base, and 8 bases lay in between. This CDR3 comprises 13 residues. The chain's CDR3 is CASSWGTSYEQYF. CDR3 nucleotide sequence: TGTGCCAGCAGCTGGGGGACTTCCTACGAGCAGTACTTC.

The sample holds many counts of this clonotype. The chain uses TRBV7-3 and TRBJ2-3; TRBD2 matches at 12 bases. CDR1 SGHTA and CDR2 FQGTGA come from the germline V gene. CDR3 size: 16 residues. The trim removed 3 bases at V and 5 bases at J, leaving 6 bases unmatched. The chain's CDR3 is CASSLGLAGGQDTQYF. The CDR3 DNA reads as TGTGCCAGCAGCTTGGGGCTAGCGGGGGGGCAAGATACGCAGTATTTT.

This clonotype was observed at least ten times. The genes are TRBV28 and TRBJ1-5; 7 positions agree with TRBD1. Germline V CDR1 and CDR2: MDHEN, SYDVKM. This CDR3 is 15 amino acids long. V trimming: 5 bases; J trimming: 3 bases; junction bases outside the gene matches: 7. The CDR3 DNA follows: TGTGCCAGCAGTCCCGGGCAGGGGGACAATCAGCCCCAGCATTTT. Encoded protein: CASSPGQGDNQPQHF. The full variable domain, completed using reference TRBV28 and TRBJ1-5, is DVKVTQSSRYLVKRTGEKVFLECVQDMDHENMFWYRQDPGLGLRLIYFSYDVKMKEKGDIPEGYSVSREKKERFSLILESASTNQTSMYLCASSPGQGDNQPQHFGDGTRLSIL.

The chain links TRBV6-2 or TRBV6-3 to TRBJ2-7; 8 nucleotides match TRBD2. Germline V gene lookup returns CDR1 MNHEY and CDR2 SVGEGT. The ends lost 6 bases at V and 6 bases at J; junction bases unmatched: 4. The CDR3 consists of 12 residues. In DNA, the CDR3 is TGTGCCAGCAGCAGACTAGCGTTCGAGCAGTACTTC. Residues: CASSRLAFEQYF.

This clonotype was recorded at least ten times. V usage is TRBV24-1 and J usage is TRBJ2-3; 7 bases match TRBD1. In germline, CDR1 is KGHDR, CDR2 SFDVKD. J gave up 4 bases and V 3 bases, and 9 bases lay outside the gene matches. This CDR3 region has 16 residues. The CDR3 coding sequence is TGTGCCACCAGTGATGGCAGGGGGTCTGTGGCAGATACGCAGTATTTT. It codes for CATSDGRGSVADTQYF.

A word on this clonotype: This may be a read error, as it is one base from a much larger clone. The chain carries TRBV6-5 and TRBJ1-6; D is uncertain. Per germline, CDR1 MNHEY and CDR2 SVGAGI. CDR3 length: 17 residues. V dropped 2 bases and J dropped 6 bases, with 17 bases sitting between them. The DNA of the CDR3 is TGTGCCAGCAGTTACGTCCGTATTCGGAATTCTAATTCACCCCTCCACTTT. Its translation: CASSYVRIRNSNSPLHF.

This clonotype was recorded at least ten times. The chain joins TRBV18 to TRBJ1-1; D gene uncertain. The germline CDR1 and CDR2 sequences are KGHSH and LQKENI. This CDR3 spans 14 amino acids. Trimming pared 2 bases from V and 5 bases from J, leaving 12 bases between. The CDR3, as DNA: TGTGCCAGCTCACCAAATTCGGGGTTTACTGAAGCTTTCTTT. Its translation: CASSPNSGFTEAFF.

This clonotype was counted at least ten times. The CDR3: CASRGTSGFDFSTDTQYF. CDR3 nucleotide sequence: TGTGCCAGCAGAGGGACTAGCGGGTTCGACTTTAGCACAGATACGCAGTATTTT. V is TRBV2 and J is TRBJ2-3; 12 bases fit TRBD2. The CDR3 loop spans 18 amino acids. Per germline, CDR1 SNHLY and CDR2 FYNNEI. The V gene end was trimmed by 6 bases and the J gene end by 0 bases; junction bases not matched to a gene: 10.

This clonotype turned up a few times. The V call is TRBV7-9, the J call TRBJ2-7, with 12 bases lining up with TRBD1. The CDR3 runs to 15 residues. The ends lost 8 bases at V and 5 bases at J; junction bases unmatched: 10. CDR1 and CDR2 from the germline V gene are SEHNR and FQNEAQ (reference sequence). The CDR3 here is CASLAGGTGGDEQYF. The CDR3 DNA follows: TGTGCCAGCTTGGCGGGTGGGACAGGGGGCGACGAGCAGTACTTC.

The CDR3 loop is CASSPGGGAAGYTF. DNA of the CDR3: TGTGCCAGCAGCCCCGGCGGGGGGGCGGCTGGCTACACCTTC. The chain is built from TRBV3-1 and TRBJ1-2, with TRBD1 as a possible D gene (6 bases). CDR1 LGHDT and CDR2 YNNKEL come from the germline V gene (reference sequence). With 4 bases removed from V and 7 bases from J, the gap between germline ends came to 16 bases. The CDR3 spans 14 residues.

Remarks on this clonotype: This clone may be a read error of a much larger clone one base away. This rearrangement joins TRBV6-1 to TRBJ1-2; D possibly corresponds to TRBD1 (6 bases). Trimming pared 1 base from V and 1 base from J, leaving 10 bases between. The CDR3 runs 15 residues. Germline V gene lookup returns CDR1 MNHNS and CDR2 SASEGT. CDR3 loop: CASSEEGQINYGYTF. Written as DNA, the CDR3 is TGTGCCAGCAGTGAAGAAGGACAGATTAACTATGGCTACACCTTC.

This clonotype was picked up many times. The chain has TRBV20-1 and TRBJ2-7, with TRBD1 matching 7 bases. CDR3 length: 15 amino acids. V lost 2 bases and J lost 0; bases outside the gene matches: 7. Germline CDR1 reads DFQATT; CDR2 reads SNEGSKA (reference sequence). CDR3 in amino acids: CSARNPDRLSYEQYF. The CDR3 bases are TGCAGTGCTAGAAATCCGGACAGGCTCTCCTACGAGCAGTACTTC.

This clonotype was seen many times. The V and J genes are TRBV11-1 and TRBJ1-1; no reliable D call. The germline V gene encodes CDR1 SGHAT and CDR2 FQDESV (reference sequence). This CDR3 has 16 amino acids. V was trimmed by 1 base and J by 3 bases, leaving 15 bases between them. CDR3 nucleotides: TGTGCCAGCAGCTTAGAGGTCAGCCTGAGGGACACTGAAGCTTTCTTT. Translation: CASSLEVSLRDTEAFF.

This clonotype was seen many times. The rearrangement links TRBV4-1 to TRBJ1-4; 7 bases are a match to TRBD1. The germline gives CDR1 MGHRA, CDR2 YSYEKL. The J segment lost 3 bases and the V segment lost 3 bases, leaving 4 bases of the junction unmatched. CDR3 length equals 15 residues. The CDR3: CASSQLGTANEKLFF. CDR3 nucleotide sequence: TGCGCCAGCAGCCAGCTCGGGACAGCTAATGAAAAACTGTTTTTT.

The V call is TRBV7-9, the J call TRBJ2-2; TRBD2 might be the D (5 bases). The CDR3 covers 17 residues. The germline V gene has CDR1 SEHNR and CDR2 FQNEAQ (reference sequence). Trimming stripped 0 bases from V and 2 bases from J, with 13 bases between. CDR3 nucleotides: TGTGCCAGCAGCTTAGCTTATGAGACTACCAACACCGGGGAGCTGTTTTTT. It specifies CASSLAYETTNTGELFF. The full variable domain, rest sourced from reference TRBV7-9 and TRBJ2-2, is DTGVSQNPRHKITKRGQNVTFRCDPISEHNRLYWYRQTLGQGPEFLTYFQNEAQLEKSRLLSDRFSAERPKGSFSTLEIQRTEQGDSAMYLCASSLAYETTNTGELFFGEGSRLTVL.

This clonotype was seen a few times. Germline is not matched at one junction end, which may reflect a read error. The chain joins TRBV29-1 to TRBJ1-6, with TRBD1 as a possible D gene (5 bases). The CDR3 runs to 18 residues. CDR1 and CDR2 from the germline V gene are SQVTM and ANQGSEA. CDR3 protein: CSAAPGRGRSSSNSPLHF. In nucleotides, the CDR3 is TGCAGCGCTGCTCCGGGGAGGGGCCGCAGCTCCTCTAATTCACCCCTCCACTTT.